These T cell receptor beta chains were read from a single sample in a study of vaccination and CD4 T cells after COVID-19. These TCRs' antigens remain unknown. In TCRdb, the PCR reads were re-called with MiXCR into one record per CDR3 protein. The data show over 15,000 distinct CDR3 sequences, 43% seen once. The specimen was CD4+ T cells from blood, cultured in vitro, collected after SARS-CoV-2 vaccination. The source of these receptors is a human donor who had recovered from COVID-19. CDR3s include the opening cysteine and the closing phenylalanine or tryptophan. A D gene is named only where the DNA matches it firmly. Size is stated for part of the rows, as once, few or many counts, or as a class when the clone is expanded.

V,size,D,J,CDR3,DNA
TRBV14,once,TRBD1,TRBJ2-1,CASSQGDRGYNEQFF,TGTGCCAGCAGCCAAGGAGACAGGGGCTACAATGAGCAGTTCTTC
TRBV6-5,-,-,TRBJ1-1,CASSYGQGRDTEAFF,TGTGCCAGCAGTTACGGGCAGGGGAGGGACACTGAAGCTTTCTTT
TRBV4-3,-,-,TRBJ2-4,CASSQDRYRNIQYF,TGCGCCAGCAGCCAAGATCGCTACAGAAACATTCAGTACTTC
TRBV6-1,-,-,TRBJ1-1,CASRQRTRGGTEAFF,TGTGCCAGCAGGCAAAGGACCAGGGGAGGCACTGAAGCTTTCTTT
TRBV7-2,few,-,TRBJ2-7,CASSPVGGNKNEQYF,TGTGCCAGCAGCCCCGTGGGCGGGAACAAGAACGAGCAGTACTTC
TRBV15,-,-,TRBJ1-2,CATSRSGTGGYTF,TGTGCCACCAGCAGATCAGGGACTGGTGGCTACACCTTC
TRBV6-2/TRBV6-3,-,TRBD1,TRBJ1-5,CASSYLGLGRDRNSNQPQHF,TGTGCCAGCAGTTACTTGGGCCTCGGCCGGGACAGAAATAGCAATCAGCCCCAGCATTTT
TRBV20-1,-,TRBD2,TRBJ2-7,CSAKIAGALGEQYF,TGCAGTGCCAAAATAGCGGGAGCTCTTGGGGAGCAGTACTTC
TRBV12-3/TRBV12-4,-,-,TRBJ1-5,CASSFGRNNQPQHF,TGTGCCAGCAGTTTCGGCAGGAACAATCAGCCCCAGCATTTT
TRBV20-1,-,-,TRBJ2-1,CSARFLRRSSYNEQFF,TGCAGTGCCCGGTTTCTGCGGCGGAGCTCCTACAATGAGCAGTTCTTC
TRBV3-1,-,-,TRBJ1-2,CASSQGGQGGYGYTF,TGTGCCAGCAGCCAGGGGGGCCAGGGTGGCTATGGCTACACCTTC
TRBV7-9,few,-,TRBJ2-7,CASSLAGTVYEQYF,TGTGCCAGCAGCTTAGCAGGGACGGTCTACGAGCAGTACTTC
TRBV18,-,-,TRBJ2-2,CASSPGTAGHGELFF,TGTGCCAGCTCACCCGGGACCGCTGGTCACGGGGAGCTGTTTTTT
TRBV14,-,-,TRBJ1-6,CASSQAPVGRSPLHF,TGTGCCAGCAGCCAAGCCCCGGTCGGTCGGTCACCCCTCCACTTT
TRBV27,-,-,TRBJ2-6,CASSLSRTRFSGANVLTF,TGTGCCAGCAGTTTATCGCGGACGCGGTTTTCTGGGGCCAACGTCCTGACTTTC
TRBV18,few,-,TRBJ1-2,CASSPDRVYGYTF,TGTGCCAGCTCACCGGACAGAGTCTATGGCTACACCTTC
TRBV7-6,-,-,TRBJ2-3,CASSLEQEITDTQYF,TGTGCTAGCAGCTTAGAACAGGAGATCACAGATACGCAGTATTTT
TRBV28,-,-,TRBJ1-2,CASRVVAGASNYGYTF,TGTGCCAGCCGGGTTGTGGCAGGGGCCTCGAACTATGGCTACACCTTC
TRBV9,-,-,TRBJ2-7,CASSGTIDSYEQYF,TGTGCCAGCAGCGGGACCATCGACAGCTACGAGCAGTACTTC
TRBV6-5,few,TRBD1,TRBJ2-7,CASSYEGTASYEQYF,TGTGCCAGCAGTTACGAGGGGACAGCCTCCTACGAGCAGTACTTC
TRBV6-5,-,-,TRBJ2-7,CASSYSRARGTYEQYF,TGTGCCAGCAGTTACTCGAGGGCCCGGGGTACCTACGAGCAGTACTTC
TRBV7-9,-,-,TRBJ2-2,CASSLAGGAGELFF,TGTGCCAGCAGCTTAGCGGGAGGTGCCGGGGAGCTGTTTTTT
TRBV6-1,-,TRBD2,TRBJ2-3,CASRGGLAGVSYDTQYF,TGTGCCAGCAGGGGGGGACTAGCGGGAGTGTCTTACGATACGCAGTATTTT
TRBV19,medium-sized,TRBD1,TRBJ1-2,CASSSDRGDGYTF,TGTGCCAGTAGTTCAGACAGGGGAGATGGCTACACCTTC
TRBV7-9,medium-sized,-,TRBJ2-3,CASTSTEDTQYF,TGTGCCAGCACCTCAACGGAAGATACGCAGTATTTT
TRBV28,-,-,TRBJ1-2,CASSFEGYGYTF,TGTGCCAGCAGTTTCGAAGGCTATGGCTACACCTTC
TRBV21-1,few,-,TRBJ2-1,CASSNGGQGHPNNEQFF,TGTGCCAGCAGCAATGGCGGCCAGGGACATCCGAACAATGAGCAGTTCTTC
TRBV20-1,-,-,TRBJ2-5,CSARGIQGSGETQYF,TGCAGTGCTAGGGGGATCCAGGGATCGGGAGAGACCCAGTACTTC
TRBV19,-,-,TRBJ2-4,CASSIDGGSVNIQYF,TGTGCCAGTAGTATAGATGGCGGGTCGGTGAACATTCAGTACTTC
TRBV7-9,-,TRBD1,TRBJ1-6,CASSSGQGDSPLHF,TGTGCCAGCAGCTCAGGACAGGGTGATTCACCCCTCCACTTT
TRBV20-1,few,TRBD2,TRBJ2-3,CSARGDGTSGGTDTQYF,TGCAGTGCTAGAGGCGACGGGACTAGCGGAGGCACAGATACGCAGTATTTT
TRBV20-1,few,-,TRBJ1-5,CSAIDSYSNQPQHF,TGCAGTGCAATAGACAGTTATAGCAATCAGCCCCAGCATTTT
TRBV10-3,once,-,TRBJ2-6,CAISDPKGTGANVLTF,TGTGCCATCAGTGACCCAAAAGGGACCGGGGCCAACGTCCTGACTTTC
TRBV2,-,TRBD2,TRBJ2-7,CASYGRLAGVNEQYF,TGTGCCAGCTACGGGAGACTAGCGGGAGTGAACGAGCAGTACTTC
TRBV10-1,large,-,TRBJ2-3,CASSEPRNADTQYF,TGCGCCAGCAGTGAGCCACGCAACGCGGATACGCAGTATTTT
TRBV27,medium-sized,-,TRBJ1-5,CASSLGLSSNQPQHF,TGTGCCAGCAGTTTGGGTCTGTCTAGCAATCAGCCCCAGCATTTT
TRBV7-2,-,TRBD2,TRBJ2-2,CASSLLGLAGGGELFF,TGTGCCAGCAGCTTATTGGGACTAGCGGGAGGTGGGGAGCTGTTTTTT
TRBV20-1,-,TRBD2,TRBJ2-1,CSARYLIAGAYNEQFF,TGCAGTGCTAGATATCTAATAGCGGGGGCCTACAATGAGCAGTTCTTC
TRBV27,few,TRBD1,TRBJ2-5,CASSHPGTGIQETQYF,TGTGCCAGCAGTCATCCAGGGACAGGGATCCAAGAGACCCAGTACTTC
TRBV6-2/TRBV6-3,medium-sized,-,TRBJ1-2,CASSVTQTSYGYTF,TGTGCCAGCAGTGTAACCCAGACATCCTATGGCTACACCTTC
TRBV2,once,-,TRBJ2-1,CASRRVRLQLGEQFF,TGTGCCAGCCGTAGGGTAAGGCTCCAACTCGGTGAGCAGTTCTTC
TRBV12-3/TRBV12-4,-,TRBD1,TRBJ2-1,CASSRSSGGEDEQFF,TGTGCCAGCAGTCGTAGTTCAGGGGGCGAGGATGAGCAGTTCTTC
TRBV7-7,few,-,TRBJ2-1,CASRRAEQGHRNNEQFF,TGTGCCAGCAGACGAGCAGAGCAGGGACATCGTAACAATGAGCAGTTCTTC
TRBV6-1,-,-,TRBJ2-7,CASRLNQVYEQYF,TGTGCCAGCAGATTGAATCAGGTCTACGAGCAGTACTTC
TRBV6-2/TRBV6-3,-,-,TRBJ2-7,CASSYRGNEQYF,TGTGCCAGCAGTTACAGGGGGAACGAGCAGTACTTC
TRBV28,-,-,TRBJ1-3,CASSFGGGSGNTIYF,TGTGCCAGCAGTTTCGGGGGGGGCTCTGGAAACACCATATATTTT
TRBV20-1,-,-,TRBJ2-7,CSAPHPPSGTQSSYEQYF,TGCAGTGCTCCACATCCCCCGTCCGGGACTCAGAGCTCCTACGAGCAGTACTTC
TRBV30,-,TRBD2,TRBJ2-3,CALQPWRESRTDTQYF,TGTGCCTTGCAGCCTTGGCGGGAGTCTCGCACAGATACGCAGTATTTT